The clone carrying this T cell receptor beta chain was counted a few times. Source study methods: Amplification with reference gene primers provided the estimates of nucleated cell counts. Measured with immunoSEQ multiplex PCR; TCRdb has only the in-frame clones, and not every one. Clonal size and the V and J genes are those of that table, whereas D and trimming came from the DNA. The data hold more than 200,000 clones, with approximately 81% observed a single time. The data were taken from a study of blood T cell repertoires in COVID-19. The ends lost 4 bases at V and 12 bases at J; junction bases unmatched: 8. CDR1 and CDR2 from the germline V gene are LGHDT and YNNKEL (reference sequence). The CDR3 length is 12 residues.

The specimen was peripheral blood. The sequence derives from an elderly woman with COVID-19, enrolled during active disease. V is TRBV3-1 (or the pseudogene TRBV3-2) and J is TRBJ2-7, with 8 bases aligning to TRBD2. The CDR3 sequence: CASSPRGGRAYF. For the CDR3, the DNA is TGTGCCAGCAGCCCCCGGGGGGGGCGCGCGTACTTC.